This T cell receptor beta chain was recorded in a study of cytomegalovirus exposure and HLA in healthy donors. General observations from the study: Near-uniform donor sequencing depth was presumed by presence/absence analyses. Specific recognition of CMV antigens was confirmed in vitro for a few chains (all CMV-associated). Information on immune exposure was restricted to one variable (CMV serostatus).

PCR was performed using 60 Vbeta and 13 Jbeta primers. Clones were sequenced by immunoSEQ multiplex PCR, and TCRdb holds only the in-frame ones, with some missing. The table lists 210,000 or so clones, roughly four fifths of them singletons. V was clipped by 3 bases and J by 4 bases, with 12 bases between them. Germline loops: CDR1 SGHDT, CDR2 YYEEEE. This CDR3 is 14 amino acids long. Regarding this clone: Its antigen is not known.

The sample consisted of PBMCs. This clonotype was obtained from a woman aged 45-59 years in good health and CMV-seropositive. The chain carries TRBV5-6 and TRBJ2-3, with unresolved D. This chain's CDR3 is CASSYKTIADTQYF. CDR3 bases: TGTGCCAGCAGCTATAAGACAATCGCAGATACGCAGTATTTT.